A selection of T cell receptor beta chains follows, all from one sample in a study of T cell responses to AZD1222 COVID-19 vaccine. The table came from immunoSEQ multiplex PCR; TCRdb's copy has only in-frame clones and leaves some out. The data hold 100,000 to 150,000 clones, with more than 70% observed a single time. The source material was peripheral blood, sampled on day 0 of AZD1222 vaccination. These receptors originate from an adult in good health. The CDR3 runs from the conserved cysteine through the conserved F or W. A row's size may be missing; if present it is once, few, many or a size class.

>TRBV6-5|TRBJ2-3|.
CASSYSGTGKDTQYF
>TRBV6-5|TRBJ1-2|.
CASSRTRTTYGYTF
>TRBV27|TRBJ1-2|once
CASSLSGQGYGYTF
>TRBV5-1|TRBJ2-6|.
CASSFTGSGANVLTF
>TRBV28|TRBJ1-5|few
CASSLRGAQGSYSNQPQHF
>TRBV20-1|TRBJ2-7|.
CSASPGQDSYEQYF
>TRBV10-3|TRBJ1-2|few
CAISPISGSLGYTF
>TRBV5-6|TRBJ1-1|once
CASSPGGTEAFF
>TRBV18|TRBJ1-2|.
CASSSRTDSNYGYTF
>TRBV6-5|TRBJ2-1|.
CASSDGRYNEQFF
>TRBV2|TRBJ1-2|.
CASSVQGRDGYTF
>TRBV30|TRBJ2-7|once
CAWSYDRVYNEQYF
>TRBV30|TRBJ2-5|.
CAWSTGIGETQYF
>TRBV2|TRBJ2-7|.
CASSEIWTGSHEQYF
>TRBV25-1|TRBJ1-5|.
CASSEGVYSNQPQHF
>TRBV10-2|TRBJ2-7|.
CASSPGWGTYEQYF
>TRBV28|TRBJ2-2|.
CASSPAGGADTGELFF
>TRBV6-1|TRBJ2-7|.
CASSDIPGLASSPSSYEQYF
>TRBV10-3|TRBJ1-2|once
CAISESIGTGGIYGYTF
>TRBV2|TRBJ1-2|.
CASPPKEGRDGYTF